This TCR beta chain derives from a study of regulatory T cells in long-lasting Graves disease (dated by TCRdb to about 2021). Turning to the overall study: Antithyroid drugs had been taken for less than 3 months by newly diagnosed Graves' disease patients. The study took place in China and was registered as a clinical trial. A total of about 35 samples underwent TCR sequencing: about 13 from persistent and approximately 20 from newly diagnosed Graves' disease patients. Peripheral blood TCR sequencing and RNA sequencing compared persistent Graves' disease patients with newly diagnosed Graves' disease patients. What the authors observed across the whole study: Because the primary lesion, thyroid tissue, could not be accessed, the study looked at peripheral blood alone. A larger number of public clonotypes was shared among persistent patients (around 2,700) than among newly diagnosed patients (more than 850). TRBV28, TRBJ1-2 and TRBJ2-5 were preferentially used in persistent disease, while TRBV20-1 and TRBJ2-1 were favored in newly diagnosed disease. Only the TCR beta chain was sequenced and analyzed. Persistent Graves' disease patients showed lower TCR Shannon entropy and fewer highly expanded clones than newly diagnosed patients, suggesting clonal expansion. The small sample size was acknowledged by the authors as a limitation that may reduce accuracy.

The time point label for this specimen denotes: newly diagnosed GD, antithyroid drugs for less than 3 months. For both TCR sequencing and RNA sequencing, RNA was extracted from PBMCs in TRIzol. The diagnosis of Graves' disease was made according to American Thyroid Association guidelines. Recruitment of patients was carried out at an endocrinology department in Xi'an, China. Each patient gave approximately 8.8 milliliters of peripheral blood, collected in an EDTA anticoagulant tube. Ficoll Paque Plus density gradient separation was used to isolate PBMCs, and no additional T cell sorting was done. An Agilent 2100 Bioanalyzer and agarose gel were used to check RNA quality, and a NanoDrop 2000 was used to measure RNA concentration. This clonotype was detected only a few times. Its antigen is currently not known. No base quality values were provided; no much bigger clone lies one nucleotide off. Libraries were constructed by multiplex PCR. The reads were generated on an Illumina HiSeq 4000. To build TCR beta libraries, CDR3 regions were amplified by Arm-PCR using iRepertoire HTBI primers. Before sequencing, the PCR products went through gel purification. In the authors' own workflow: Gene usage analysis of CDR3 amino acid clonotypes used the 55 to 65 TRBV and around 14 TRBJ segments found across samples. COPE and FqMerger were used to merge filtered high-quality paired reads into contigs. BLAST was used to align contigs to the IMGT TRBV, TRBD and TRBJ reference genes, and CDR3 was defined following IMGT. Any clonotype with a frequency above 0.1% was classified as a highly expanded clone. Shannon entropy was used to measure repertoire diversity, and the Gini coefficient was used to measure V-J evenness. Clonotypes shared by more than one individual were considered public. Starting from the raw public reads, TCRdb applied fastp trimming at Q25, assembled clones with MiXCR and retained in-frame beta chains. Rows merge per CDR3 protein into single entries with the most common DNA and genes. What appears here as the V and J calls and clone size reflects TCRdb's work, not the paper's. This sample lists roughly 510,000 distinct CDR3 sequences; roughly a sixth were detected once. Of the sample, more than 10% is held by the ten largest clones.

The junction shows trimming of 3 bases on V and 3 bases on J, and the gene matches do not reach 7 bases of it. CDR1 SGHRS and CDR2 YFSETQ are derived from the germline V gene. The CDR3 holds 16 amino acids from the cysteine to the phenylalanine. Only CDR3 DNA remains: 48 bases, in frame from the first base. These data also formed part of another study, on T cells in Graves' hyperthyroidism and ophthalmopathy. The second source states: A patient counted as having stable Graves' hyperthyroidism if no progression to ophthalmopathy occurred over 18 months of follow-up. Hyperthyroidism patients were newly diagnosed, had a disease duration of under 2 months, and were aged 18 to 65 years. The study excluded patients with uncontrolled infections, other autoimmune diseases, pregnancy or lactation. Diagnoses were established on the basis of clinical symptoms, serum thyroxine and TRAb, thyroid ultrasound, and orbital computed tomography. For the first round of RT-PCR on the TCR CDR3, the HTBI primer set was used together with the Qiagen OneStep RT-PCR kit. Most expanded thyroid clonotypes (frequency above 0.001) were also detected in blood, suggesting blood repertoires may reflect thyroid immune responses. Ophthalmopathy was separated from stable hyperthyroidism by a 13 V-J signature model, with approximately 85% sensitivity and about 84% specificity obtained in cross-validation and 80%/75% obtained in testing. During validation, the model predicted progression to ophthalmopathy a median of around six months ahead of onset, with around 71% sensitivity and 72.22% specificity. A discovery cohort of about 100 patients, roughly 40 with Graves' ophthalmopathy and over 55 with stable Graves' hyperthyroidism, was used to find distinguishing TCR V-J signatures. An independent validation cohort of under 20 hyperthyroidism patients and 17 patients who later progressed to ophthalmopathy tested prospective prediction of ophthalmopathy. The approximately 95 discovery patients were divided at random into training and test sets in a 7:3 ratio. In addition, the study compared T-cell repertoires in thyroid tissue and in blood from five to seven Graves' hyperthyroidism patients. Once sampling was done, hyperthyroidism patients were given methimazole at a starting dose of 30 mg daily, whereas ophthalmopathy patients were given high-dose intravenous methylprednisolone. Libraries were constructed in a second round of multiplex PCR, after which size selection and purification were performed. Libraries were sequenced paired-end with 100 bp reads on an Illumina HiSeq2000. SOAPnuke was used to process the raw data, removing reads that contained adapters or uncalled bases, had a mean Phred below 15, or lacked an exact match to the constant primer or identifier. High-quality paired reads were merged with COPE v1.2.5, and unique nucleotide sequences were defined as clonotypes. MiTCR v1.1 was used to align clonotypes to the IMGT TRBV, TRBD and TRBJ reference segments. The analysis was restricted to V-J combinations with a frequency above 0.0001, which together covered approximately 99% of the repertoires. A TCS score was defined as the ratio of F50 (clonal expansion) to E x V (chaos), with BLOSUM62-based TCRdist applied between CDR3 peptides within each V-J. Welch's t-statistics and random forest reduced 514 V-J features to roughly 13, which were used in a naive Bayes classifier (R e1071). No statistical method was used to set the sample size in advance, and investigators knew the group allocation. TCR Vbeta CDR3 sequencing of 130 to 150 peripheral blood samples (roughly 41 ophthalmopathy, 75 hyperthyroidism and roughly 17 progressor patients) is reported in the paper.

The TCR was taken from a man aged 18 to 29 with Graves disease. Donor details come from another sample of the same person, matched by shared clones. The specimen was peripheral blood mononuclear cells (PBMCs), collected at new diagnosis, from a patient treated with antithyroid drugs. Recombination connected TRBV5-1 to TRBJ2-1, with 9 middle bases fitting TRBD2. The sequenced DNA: TGCGCCAGCAGCTCACAAGCGGGAGGTCTCTACAATGAGCAGTTCTTC. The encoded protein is CASSSQAGGLYNEQFF.